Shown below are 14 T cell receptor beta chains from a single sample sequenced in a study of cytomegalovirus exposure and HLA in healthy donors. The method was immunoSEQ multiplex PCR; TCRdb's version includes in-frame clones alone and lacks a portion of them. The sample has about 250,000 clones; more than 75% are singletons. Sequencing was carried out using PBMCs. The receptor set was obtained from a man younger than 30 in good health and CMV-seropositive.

The CDR3 spells CAWSVLPLGGYTF. The CDR3, as DNA: TGTGCCTGGAGTGTACTACCCCTGGGGGGCTACACCTTC. V is TRBV30 and J is TRBJ1-2, with no clear D. CDR3 length: 13 amino acids. Trimming cost V 0 bases and J 8 bases, with 13 bases left between them. The V gene's germline CDR1 is GTSNPN and CDR2 SVGIG (reference sequence).

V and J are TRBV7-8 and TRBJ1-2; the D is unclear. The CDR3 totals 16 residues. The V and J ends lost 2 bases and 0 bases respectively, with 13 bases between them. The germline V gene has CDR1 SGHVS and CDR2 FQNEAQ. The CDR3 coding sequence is TGTGCCAGCAGCTTATTTTTGGGCGCATCTAACTATGGCTACACCTTC. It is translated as CASSLFLGASNYGYTF.

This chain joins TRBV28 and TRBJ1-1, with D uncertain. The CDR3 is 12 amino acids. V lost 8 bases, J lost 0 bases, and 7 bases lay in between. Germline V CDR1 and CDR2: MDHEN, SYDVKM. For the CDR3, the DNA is TGTGCCAGCCAGCCGATGAACACTGAAGCTTTCTTT. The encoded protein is CASQPMNTEAFF.

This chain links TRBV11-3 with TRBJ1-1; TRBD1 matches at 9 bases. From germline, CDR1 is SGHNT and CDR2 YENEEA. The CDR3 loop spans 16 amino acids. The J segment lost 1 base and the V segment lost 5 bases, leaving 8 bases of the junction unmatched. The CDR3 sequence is CASSQAGQGRNTEAFF. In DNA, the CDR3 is TGTGCCAGCAGCCAAGCCGGACAGGGGAGGAACACTGAAGCTTTCTTT.

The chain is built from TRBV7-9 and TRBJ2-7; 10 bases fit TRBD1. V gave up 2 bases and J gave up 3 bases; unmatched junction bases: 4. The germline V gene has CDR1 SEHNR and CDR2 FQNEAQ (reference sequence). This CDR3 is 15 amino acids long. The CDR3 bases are TGTGCCAGCAGCTTACACCGGGACAGGGGCTACGAGCAGTACTTC. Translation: CASSLHRDRGYEQYF.

The CDR3 nucleotides read TGTGCCAGCAGCAAGGGGACTAGCAATGAGCAGTTCTTC. Translation gives CASSKGTSNEQFF. This chain connects TRBV21-1 to TRBJ2-1; the table gives TRBD2 as D, unverified against the DNA. TRBV21-1 is a recognized pseudogene. The CDR3 is 13 residues long.

The CDR3 sequence: CASSEALLGGATEKLFF. CDR3 sequence (DNA): TGTGCCAGCAGTGAAGCGCTTCTTGGAGGGGCTACGGAAAAACTGTTTTTT. The chain uses TRBV2 and TRBJ1-4; D might be TRBD1 (5 bases). The CDR3 runs 17 residues. From germline, CDR1 is SNHLY and CDR2 FYNNEI. The V end was cut by 0 bases, the J end by 8 bases, with 19 bases between.

The CDR3, as DNA: TGCGCCAGCAGCTTGGTGGGGACTAGCGAGACCCAGTACTTC. It translates to CASSLVGTSETQYF. The rearrangement joins TRBV5-1 to TRBJ2-5; 9 positions agree with TRBD2. CDR1 and CDR2 from the germline V gene are SGHRS and YFSETQ. V lost 0 bases to trimming and J lost 5 bases; unmatched junction nucleotides: 2. CDR3 length: 14 residues.

The CDR3 protein is CASSAGQVYEQYF. For the CDR3, the DNA is TGTGCCAGCAGCGCCGGACAGGTCTACGAGCAGTACTTC. V usage is TRBV7-6 and J usage is TRBJ2-7, with TRBD1 matching over 7 bases. With 5 bases clipped from V and 3 bases from J, the junction kept 4 bases outside the gene matches. The CDR3 sequence is 13 residues long. From germline, CDR1 is SGHVS and CDR2 FNYEAQ.

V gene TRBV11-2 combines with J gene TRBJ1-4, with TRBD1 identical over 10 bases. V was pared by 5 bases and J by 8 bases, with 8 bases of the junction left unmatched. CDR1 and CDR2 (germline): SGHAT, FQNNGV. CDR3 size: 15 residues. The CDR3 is CASSILPGQGEKLFF. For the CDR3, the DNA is TGTGCCAGCAGCATCTTACCGGGACAGGGGGAAAAACTGTTTTTT.

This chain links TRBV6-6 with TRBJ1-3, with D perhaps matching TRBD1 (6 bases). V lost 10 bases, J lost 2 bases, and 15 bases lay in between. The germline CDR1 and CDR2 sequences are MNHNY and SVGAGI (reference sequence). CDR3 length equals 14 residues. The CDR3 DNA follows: TGTGCCACCGAGGGGGGGGCAGCTGGAAACACCATATATTTT. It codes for CATEGGAAGNTIYF.

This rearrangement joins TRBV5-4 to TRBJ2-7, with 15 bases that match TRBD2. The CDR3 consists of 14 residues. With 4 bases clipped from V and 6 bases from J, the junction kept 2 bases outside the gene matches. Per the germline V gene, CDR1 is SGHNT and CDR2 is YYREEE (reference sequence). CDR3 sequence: CASSPGLAGGEQYF. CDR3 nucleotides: TGTGCCAGCAGCCCGGGACTAGCGGGAGGCGAGCAGTACTTC.

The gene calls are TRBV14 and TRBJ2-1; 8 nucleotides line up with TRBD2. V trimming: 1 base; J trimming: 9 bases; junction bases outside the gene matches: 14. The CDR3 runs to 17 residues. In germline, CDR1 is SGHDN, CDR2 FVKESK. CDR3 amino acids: CASSQVSGRIINGEQFF. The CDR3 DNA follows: TGTGCCAGCAGCCAAGTAAGCGGGAGAATAATCAACGGTGAGCAGTTCTTC.

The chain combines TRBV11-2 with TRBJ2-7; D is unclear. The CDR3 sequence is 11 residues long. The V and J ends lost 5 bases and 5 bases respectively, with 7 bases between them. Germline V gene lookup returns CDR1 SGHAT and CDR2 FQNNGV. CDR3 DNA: TGTGCCAGCAGCCGCCGGGACGAGCAGTACTTC. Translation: CASSRRDEQYF. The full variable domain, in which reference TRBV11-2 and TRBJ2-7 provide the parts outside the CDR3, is EAGVAQSPRYKIIEKRQSVAFWCNPISGHATLYWYQQILGQGPKLLIQFQNNGVVDDSQLPKDRFSAERLKGVDSTLKIQPAKLEDSAVYLCASSRRDEQYFGPGTRLTVT.